The 2 T cell receptor beta chains given below trace back to one sample, sequenced in a study of blood T cell repertoires in COVID-19. Clones were read by immunoSEQ multiplex PCR, and TCRdb kept only the in-frame ones, dropping some. The data show 95,000 to 100,000 clones, approximately 92% seen once. The specimen sequenced was peripheral blood. The source is a man aged 50-60 years with active COVID-19.

The V and J genes are TRBV19 and TRBJ2-2; D may be TRBD1 (5 bases). Germline values: CDR1 LNHDA, CDR2 SQIVND (reference sequence). The CDR3 is 15 residues long. Trimming removed 3 bases from V and 9 bases from J, with 17 bases in between. CDR3: CASSILDSYLRELFF. As DNA, the CDR3 is TGTGCCAGTAGTATTCTTGACAGCTATTTAAGGGAGCTGTTTTTT.

The chain is built from TRBV9 and TRBJ2-1; a weak D match, TRBD2 (6 bases). The V gene's germline CDR1 is SGDLS and CDR2 YYNGEE. This CDR3 has 15 residues. V was trimmed by 4 bases and J by 4 bases, leaving 15 bases between them. CDR3 DNA: TGTGCCAGCAGCTCGGGGGAGCGGATTTACAATGAGCAGTTCTTC. Its translation is CASSSGERIYNEQFF. Together with reference TRBV9 and TRBJ2-1, the CDR3 gives the full variable domain: DSGVTQTPKHLITATGQRVTLRCSPRSGDLSVYWYQQSLDQGLQFLIQYYNGEERAKGNILERFSAQQFPDLHSELNLSSLELGDSALYFCASSSGERIYNEQFFGPGTRLTVL.